This note documents a single TCR beta chain sequence. The target antigen is unknown. The sample comes from a study of cytomegalovirus exposure and HLA in healthy donors. Study-wide findings and caveats: The authors assumed roughly uniform sequencing depth across donors for presence/absence analyses.

There are 16 residues in the CDR3. The V gene lost 4 bases and the J gene lost 0 bases, with 16 bases spanning the gap. The V gene's germline CDR1 is MGHRA and CDR2 YSYEKL. The PCR had 60 Vbeta and 13 Jbeta primers. Clones were sequenced by immunoSEQ multiplex PCR, and TCRdb holds only the in-frame ones, with some missing. The sample has some 140,000 clones, approximately 9% seen once. The rearrangement uses TRBV4-1 and TRBJ2-7, with D perhaps matching TRBD2 (6 bases). Sequencing input: PBMCs. This TCR was recovered from a woman in her forties in good health and CMV-seropositive. The CDR3 DNA is TGCGCCAGCAGCCTAAGGGCGGGATTGCTCTCCTACGAGCAGTACTTC. The encoded protein is CASSLRAGLLSYEQYF.